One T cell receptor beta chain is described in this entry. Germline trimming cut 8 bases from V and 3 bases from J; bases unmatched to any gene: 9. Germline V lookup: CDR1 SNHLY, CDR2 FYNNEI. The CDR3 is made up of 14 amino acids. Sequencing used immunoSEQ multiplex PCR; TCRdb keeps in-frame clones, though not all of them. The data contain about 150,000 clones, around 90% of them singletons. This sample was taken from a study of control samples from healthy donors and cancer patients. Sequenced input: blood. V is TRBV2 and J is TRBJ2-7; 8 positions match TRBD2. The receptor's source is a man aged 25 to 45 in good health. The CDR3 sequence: CASGRGGSGYEQYF. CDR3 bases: TGTGCCAGCGGCCGGGGGGGGAGCGGCTACGAGCAGTACTTC.